Detailed here is one T cell receptor (beta chain). Its antigen is not identified. Looked up from germline, CDR1 is DFQATT and CDR2 is SNEGSKA (reference sequence). Trimming cost V 2 bases and J 11 bases, with 12 bases left between them. The CDR3 totals 11 residues. This entry comes from a study of cytomegalovirus exposure and HLA in healthy donors. Study outcomes and limitations: In vitro checks showed that a few CMV-associated chains really do target CMV antigens. Earlier analysis looked at TCR beta V segments, and most were productive about 87% or about 30% of the time.

PCR involved 60 Vbeta and 13 Jbeta primers. The protocol was immunoSEQ multiplex PCR, while the TCRdb copy is restricted to in-frame clones and leaves out a portion. The sample records roughly 230,000 clones, roughly 78% being singletons. The chain joins TRBV20-1 to TRBJ2-5; weak D call: TRBD2 (5 bases). The source material was PBMCs. The TCR was taken from a boy under 18 in good health and CMV-seronegative. CDR3 bases: TGCAGTGCTAGAACGTTCGGGGAGCAGTACTTC. Its translation: CSARTFGEQYF.